One sample yielded the 18 T cell receptor beta chains listed below, sequenced in a study of cytomegalovirus exposure and HLA in healthy donors. The PCR used 60 Vbeta and 13 Jbeta primers. Using immunoSEQ multiplex PCR, the repertoire was profiled, and TCRdb retains in-frame clones only, with some absent. Among 150,000 to 200,000 clones listed, around 83% were seen once. What was sequenced was PBMCs. The receptor set was obtained from a man aged 35 to 55 in good health and CMV-seropositive.

The CDR3 DNA follows: TGTGCCAGCAGTTCGCAATTATGGGGAGCTGGAAACACCATATATTTT. Amino acids: CASSSQLWGAGNTIYF. The V and J genes are TRBV6-5 and TRBJ1-3; D not resolved. This CDR3 has 16 amino acids. V was pared by 4 bases and J by 2 bases, with 15 bases between. Germline CDR1 is MNHEY and CDR2 is SVGAGI.

V usage is TRBV6-1 and J usage is TRBJ2-3; D not resolved. CDR1 is MNHNS, CDR2 SASEGT, per germline. The CDR3 consists of 12 residues. Trimming took 7 bases from V and 4 from J, leaving 9 bases between them. The DNA for the CDR3 is TGTGCCAGCACCGCCAACTCAGATACGCAGTATTTT. It is translated as CASTANSDTQYF.

The CDR3 sequence is CASRPVSLPGGPSPYF. The CDR3 DNA sequence: TGTGCCAGCAGACCCGTCTCTCTTCCGGGCGGGCCCTCCCCGTATTTT. This chain joins TRBV27 and TRBJ2-3; TRBD2 is a possible D gene (5 bases). The CDR3 loop spans 16 amino acids. Germline CDR1 and CDR2: MNHEY and SMNVEV (reference sequence). V was clipped by 6 bases and J by 14 bases, with 30 bases between them.

The chain is built from TRBV7-2 and TRBJ2-3; 7 bases fit TRBD2. J was trimmed by 6 bases and V by 7 bases; bases with no gene match: 16. The CDR3 runs 16 residues. Germline V lookup: CDR1 SGHTA, CDR2 FQGNSA. Here the CDR3 DNA reads TGTGCCAGCACCTACAACCCAGGCGGGAGATCGGATACGCAGTATTTT. It translates to CASTYNPGGRSDTQYF. Variable domain in full (rest from reference TRBV7-2 and TRBJ2-3): GAGVSQSPSNKVTEKGKDVELRCDPISGHTALYWYRQSLGQGLEFLIYFQGNSAPDKSGLPSDRFSAERTGGSVSTLTIQRTQQEDSAVYLCASTYNPGGRSDTQYFGPGTRLTVL.

J is TRBJ2-4 and V is TRBV30, with D possibly TRBD1 on 6 matching bases. Trimming removed 1 base at V and 8 bases at J, with 12 bases between. Germline V gene sequence: CDR1 GTSNPN, CDR2 SVGIG (reference sequence). CDR3 length: 13 residues. The CDR3 here is CAWSESGVHIQYF. The CDR3 region has the DNA TGTGCCTGGAGTGAGTCAGGGGTACACATTCAGTACTTC.

The CDR3 nucleotides read TGTGCCAGCAGTTTGGGGGCCTTAGAGGATGAGCAGTTCTTC. Its protein product is CASSLGALEDEQFF. The chain has TRBV27 and TRBJ2-1; D may be TRBD1 (6 bases). CDR1 is MNHEY and CDR2 is SMNVEV in the germline V gene (reference sequence). The CDR3 is made up of 14 amino acids. V gave up 3 bases and J gave up 8 bases, with 14 bases separating them.

V gene TRBV7-9 combines with J gene TRBJ2-1; 9 bases match TRBD2. CDR1 and CDR2 (germline): SEHNR, FQNEAQ (reference sequence). The CDR3 is 16 residues long. V trimming: 5 bases; J trimming: 1 base; junction bases outside the gene matches: 6. The CDR3 nucleotides are TGTGCCAGCAGCACCACGGCGGGGGGGTCCTACAATGAGCAGTTCTTC. As protein: CASSTTAGGSYNEQFF.

This chain connects TRBV14 to TRBJ2-7; D is possibly TRBD1 (6 bases). Germline lookup yields CDR1 SGHDN and CDR2 FVKESK. Trimming left V 0 bases short and J 1 base short, with 13 bases between. The CDR3 totals 16 residues. The DNA for the CDR3 is TGTGCCAGCAGCCAAGACGGGCAGGGGCTATCCTACGAGCAGTACTTC. Encoded protein: CASSQDGQGLSYEQYF.

The chain couples TRBV5-3 to TRBJ1-6; 7 bases are shared with TRBD1. TRBV5-3 is sorted into the ORF group, with uncertain function. V trimming: 9 bases; J trimming: 8 bases; junction bases outside the gene matches: 23. The CDR3 contains 18 residues. The CDR3 sequence: CAIPPGQSALDGYSPLHF. The CDR3, as DNA: TGTGCCATACCCCCGGGACAGTCGGCGTTGGATGGCTATTCACCCCTCCACTTT.

The CDR3 bases are TGTGCCAGCAGCATTCAGGGTGTCGGCAACAATCAGCCCCAGCATTTT. Translated: CASSIQGVGNNQPQHF. The gene calls are TRBV5-4 and TRBJ1-5; D perhaps matches TRBD1 (5 bases). Between the trimmed V and J ends, which lost 4 bases and 3 bases, there was a span of 17 bases. The CDR3 has 16 amino acids. The germline V gene has CDR1 SGHNT and CDR2 YYREEE (reference sequence).

V gene TRBV27 combines with J gene TRBJ1-3; TRBD1 is a possible D gene (6 bases). CDR1 is MNHEY and CDR2 is SMNVEV in the germline V gene (reference sequence). V dropped 6 bases and J dropped 2 bases, with 14 bases sitting between them. The CDR3 is made up of 15 amino acids. The CDR3 region has the DNA TGTGCCAGCAGGCGACAGGTGATGGCTGGAAACACCATATATTTT. Its translation: CASRRQVMAGNTIYF.

V gene TRBV28 combines with J gene TRBJ2-5; 7 bases fit TRBD1. Germline CDR1 reads MDHEN; CDR2 reads SYDVKM. This CDR3 spans 14 amino acids. J lost 4 bases, V lost 5 bases, and 7 bases had no gene match. This CDR3 reads CASSLPGTAETQYF. The CDR3 coding sequence is TGTGCCAGCAGTCTACCCGGGACAGCAGAGACCCAGTACTTC.

The chain couples TRBV5-6 to TRBJ2-1; TRBD2 matches at 8 bases. The CDR3 extends over 15 amino acids. Per germline, CDR1 SGHDT and CDR2 YYEEEE. V lost 0 bases to trimming and J lost 7 bases; unmatched junction nucleotides: 6. In DNA form, the CDR3 reads TGTGCCAGCAGCTTGGCGGGAGGGCCGGTTAATGAGCAGTTCTTC. Translation gives CASSLAGGPVNEQFF.

The rearrangement joins TRBV30 to TRBJ1-1; D is ambiguous. Per the germline V gene, CDR1 is GTSNPN and CDR2 is SVGIG (reference sequence). The CDR3 contains 14 residues. Trimming took 5 bases from V and 3 from J, leaving 16 bases between them. CDR3 coding DNA: TGTGCCTGGGGTAGACGGGGATCGTACACTGAAGCTTTCTTT. Translating gives CAWGRRGSYTEAFF.

The rearrangement uses TRBV7-8 and TRBJ1-3; 10 bases match TRBD1. Trimming cost V 4 bases and J 0 bases; bases outside gene matches: 6. This CDR3 has 17 amino acids. CDR1 and CDR2 from the germline V gene are SGHVS and FQNEAQ. Here the CDR3 reads CASSSWTGGPSGNTIYF. The CDR3 DNA sequence: TGTGCCAGCAGCTCATGGACAGGGGGTCCCTCTGGAAACACCATATATTTT.

The gene calls are TRBV19 and TRBJ2-3, with D perhaps matching TRBD1 (6 bases). Germline V gene lookup returns CDR1 LNHDA and CDR2 SQIVND (reference sequence). The CDR3 is 15 amino acids. The ends were cut back, 3 bases at V and 0 bases at J, with 10 bases in the middle. As DNA, the CDR3 is TGTGCCAGTAGTATCACAGGGTCTAGCACAGATACGCAGTATTTT. Amino acids: CASSITGSSTDTQYF.

The chain carries TRBV10-3 and TRBJ1-2; D is uncertain. CDR1 ENHRY and CDR2 SYGVKD come from the germline V gene. This CDR3 has 14 amino acids. The V gene lost 0 bases and the J gene lost 1 base, with 6 bases spanning the gap. The CDR3 DNA sequence: TGTGCCATCAGTGAGTCCCACAATAACTATGGCTACACCTTC. Translated: CAISESHNNYGYTF.

V and J are TRBV6-5 and TRBJ1-2, with D uncertain. The CDR3 runs to 15 residues. Trimming took off 5 bases at V and 1 base at J, with 14 bases between the two ends. Germline V gene sequence: CDR1 MNHEY, CDR2 SVGAGI. The CDR3 coding sequence is TGTGCCAGCAGTGGGCGGGGAAGTGGTAACTATGGCTACACCTTC. Its translation is CASSGRGSGNYGYTF.